The T cell receptor (beta chain) described here comes from a study of CD4+ T cells in melanoma. Broader study findings: In melanoma, neoantigen-specific CD4+ T cells reportedly differed in differentiation state. CD8+ T cell, macrophage and B cell function reportedly correlated with neoantigen-specific CD4+ T cells.

On this clone: Its antigen is as yet unknown.

Generated by immunoSEQ multiplex PCR, the TCRdb table keeps only in-frame clones and is missing some. The sample contains roughly 12,000 clones, roughly two thirds of which appear only once. The V gene end was trimmed by 5 bases and the J gene end by 0 bases; junction bases not matched to a gene: 9. Germline CDR1 SGHAT, CDR2 FQNNGV. This CDR3 is 16 amino acids long. The source is a human donor with melanoma. The source material was cells from a culture (not recorded whether cultured in vitro). The rearrangement joins TRBV11-2 to TRBJ1-1; 7 nucleotides line up with TRBD1. CDR3 DNA sequence: TGTGCCAGCAGCCCCACATTTGGGACAGTGAACACTGAAGCTTTCTTT. Its translation is CASSPTFGTVNTEAFF.